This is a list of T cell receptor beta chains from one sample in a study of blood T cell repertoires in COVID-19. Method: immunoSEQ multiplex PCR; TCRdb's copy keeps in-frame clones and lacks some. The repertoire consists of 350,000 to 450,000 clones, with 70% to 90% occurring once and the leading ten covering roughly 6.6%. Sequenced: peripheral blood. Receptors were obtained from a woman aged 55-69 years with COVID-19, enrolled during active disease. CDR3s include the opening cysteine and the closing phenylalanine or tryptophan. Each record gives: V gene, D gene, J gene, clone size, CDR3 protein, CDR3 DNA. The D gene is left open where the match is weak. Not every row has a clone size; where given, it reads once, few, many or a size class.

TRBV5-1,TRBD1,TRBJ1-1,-,CASSLVQTGGAKAFF,TGCGCCAGCAGCTTGGTTCAGACAGGGGGAGCAAAAGCTTTCTTT
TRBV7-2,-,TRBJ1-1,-,CASSTTGNTEAFF,TGTGCCAGCAGCACGACAGGTAACACTGAAGCTTTCTTT
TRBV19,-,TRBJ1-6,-,CASSINRSNSPLHF,TGTGCCAGTAGTATAAACAGGAGTAACTCACCCCTCCACTTT
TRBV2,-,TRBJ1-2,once,CASSELRAGSYGYTF,TGTGCCAGCAGTGAATTGAGGGCGGGAAGCTATGGCTACACCTTC
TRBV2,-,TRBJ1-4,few,CASGAEANEKLFF,TGTGCCAGTGGGGCTGAGGCTAATGAAAAACTGTTTTTT
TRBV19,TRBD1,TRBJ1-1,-,CASSARQGYEAFF,TGTGCCAGTAGTGCCCGACAGGGTTATGAAGCTTTCTTT
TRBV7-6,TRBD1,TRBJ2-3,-,CATGQASTDTQYF,TGTGCCACTGGACAGGCTAGCACAGATACGCAGTATTTT
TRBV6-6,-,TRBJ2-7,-,CASSHPLQPYEQYF,TGTGCCAGCAGTCACCCATTACAGCCCTACGAGCAGTACTTC
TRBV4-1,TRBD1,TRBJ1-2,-,CASSQVPTGNYGYTF,TGCGCCAGCAGCCAAGTACCGACAGGGAACTATGGCTACACCTTC
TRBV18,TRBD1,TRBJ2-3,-,CASSPRQEGASTDTQYF,TGTGCCAGCTCACCACGCCAAGAGGGGGCTAGCACAGATACGCAGTATTTT
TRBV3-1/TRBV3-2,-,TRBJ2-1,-,CASRPPGYNEQFF,TGTGCCAGCAGACCGCCGGGTTACAATGAGCAGTTCTTC
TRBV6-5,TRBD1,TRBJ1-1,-,CASSYTRDSEAFF,TGTGCCAGCAGTTACACGCGGGACAGCGAAGCTTTCTTT
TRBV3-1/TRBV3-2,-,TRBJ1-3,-,CASSQGGGGIGNTIYF,TGTGCCAGCAGCCAAGGTGGGGGGGGAATTGGAAACACCATATATTTT
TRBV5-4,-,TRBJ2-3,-,CASSPLTPAGDTQYF,TGTGCCAGCAGCCCCCTGACCCCGGCGGGAGATACGCAGTATTTT
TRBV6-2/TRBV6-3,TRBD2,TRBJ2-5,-,CASSYPTSGGVRETQYF,TGTGCCAGCAGTTACCCGACTAGCGGGGGGGTTCGAGAGACCCAGTACTTC
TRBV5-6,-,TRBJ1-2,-,CASSLASLLYGYTF,TGTGCCAGCAGCTTGGCATCGCTCCTATATGGCTACACCTTC
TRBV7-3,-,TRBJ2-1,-,CASSLPARDTGHNEQFF,TGTGCCAGCAGCTTACCAGCCCGGGACACCGGACACAATGAGCAGTTCTTC
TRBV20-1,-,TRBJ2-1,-,CSASGPIRDSSYNEQFF,TGCAGTGCTAGTGGACCCATCCGGGACTCCTCCTACAATGAGCAGTTCTTC
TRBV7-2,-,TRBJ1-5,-,CASSRRGIDQPQHF,TGTGCCAGCAGCCGGCGCGGGATTGATCAGCCCCAGCATTTT
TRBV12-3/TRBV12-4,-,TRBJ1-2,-,CASGRGVDYGYTF,TGTGCCAGCGGGCGGGGGGTAGACTATGGCTACACCTTC
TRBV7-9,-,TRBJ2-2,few,CASSLLGVPGELFF,TGTGCCAGCAGCTTGTTAGGGGTCCCCGGGGAGCTGTTTTTT
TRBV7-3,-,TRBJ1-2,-,CASSLVGLTNYGYTF,TGTGCCAGCAGCTTAGTTGGCTTGACTAACTATGGCTACACCTTC
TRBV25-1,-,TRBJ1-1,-,CASSEARGTTEAFF,TGTGCCAGCAGTGAGGCAAGGGGGACCACTGAAGCTTTCTTT
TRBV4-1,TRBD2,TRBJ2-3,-,CASSRGTSGAPSTDTQYF,TGCGCCAGCAGCCGCGGGACTAGCGGGGCCCCTAGCACAGATACGCAGTATTTT
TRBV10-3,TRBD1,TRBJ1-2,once,CAISDPRDRGSGYTF,TGTGCCATCAGTGATCCCCGGGACAGGGGGTCTGGCTACACCTTC
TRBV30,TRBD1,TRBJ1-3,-,CAWSTWTGTGNTIYF,TGTGCCTGGAGTACCTGGACAGGGACTGGAAACACCATATATTTT
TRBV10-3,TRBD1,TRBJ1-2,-,CAISRDRESYGYTF,TGTGCCATCAGCCGGGACAGGGAAAGCTATGGCTACACCTTC
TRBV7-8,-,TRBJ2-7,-,CASSYRQDEQYF,TGTGCCAGCAGCTATCGACAGGACGAGCAGTACTTC
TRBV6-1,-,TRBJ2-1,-,CASSERDSVSNEQFF,TGTGCCAGCAGTGAACGGGACTCCGTTTCGAATGAGCAGTTCTTC
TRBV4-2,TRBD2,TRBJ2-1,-,CASSLVDPPSGYNEQFF,TGTGCCAGCAGCCTCGTAGATCCGCCTAGCGGATACAATGAGCAGTTCTTC
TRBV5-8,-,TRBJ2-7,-,CASSSLSAGIYEQYF,TGTGCCAGCAGCTCCCTCAGCGCCGGCATCTACGAGCAGTACTTC
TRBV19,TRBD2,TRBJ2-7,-,CASSGLATGEQYF,TGTGCCAGCTCAGGACTAGCTACCGGCGAGCAGTACTTC
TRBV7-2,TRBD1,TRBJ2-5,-,CASSLVLDRGETQYF,TGTGCCAGCAGCTTAGTGTTGGACAGGGGTGAGACCCAGTACTTC
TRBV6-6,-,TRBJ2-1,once,CASSRSRGAMGHNQQFF,TGTGCCAGCAGCCGATCACGGGGGGCGATGGGGCACAATCAGCAGTTCTTC
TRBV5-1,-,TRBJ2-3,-,CASSGGGPADTQYF,TGCGCCAGCAGCGGCGGTGGCCCCGCAGATACGCAGTATTTT
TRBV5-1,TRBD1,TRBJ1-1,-,CASSPTGGNTEAFF,TGCGCCAGCTCCCCTACAGGGGGGAACACTGAAGCTTTCTTT
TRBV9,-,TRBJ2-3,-,CASSVGADRTSTDTQYF,TGTGCCAGCAGCGTAGGGGCAGACCGTACTAGCACAGATACGCAGTATTTT
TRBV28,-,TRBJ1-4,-,CASSPWQGNEKLFF,TGTGCCAGCAGTCCCTGGCAGGGAAATGAAAAACTGTTTTTT
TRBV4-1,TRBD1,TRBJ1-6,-,CASSDLSGTAYNSPLHF,TGCGCCAGCAGCGACTTATCCGGGACAGCCTATAATTCACCCCTCCACTTT
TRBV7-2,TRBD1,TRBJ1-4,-,CASSSDRGHEKLFF,TGTGCCAGCAGTTCGGACAGGGGACATGAAAAACTGTTTTTT
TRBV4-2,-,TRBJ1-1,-,CASSQAGGFIEAFF,TGTGCCAGCAGCCAAGCCGGGGGTTTTATCGAAGCTTTCTTT
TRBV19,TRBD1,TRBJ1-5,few,CASSLTGQEQPQHF,TGTGCCAGTAGTTTGACAGGGCAGGAACAGCCCCAGCATTTT
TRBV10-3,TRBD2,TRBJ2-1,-,CAVTSGVLNEQFF,TGTGCCGTGACTAGCGGGGTCTTAAATGAGCAGTTCTTC
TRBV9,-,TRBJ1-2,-,CASSRAQTLANYGYTF,TGTGCCAGCAGCCGAGCACAGACCTTAGCTAACTATGGCTACACCTTC
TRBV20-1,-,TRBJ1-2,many,CSARPLYGYTF,TGCAGTGCTAGACCCCTCTATGGCTACACCTTC
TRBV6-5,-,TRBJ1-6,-,CASRPLGYNSPLHF,TGTGCCAGCAGGCCTCTCGGTTATAATTCACCCCTCCACTTT
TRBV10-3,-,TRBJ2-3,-,CAIKSAGGSITDTQYF,TGTGCCATCAAATCGGCTGGGGGGTCCATCACAGATACGCAGTATTTT